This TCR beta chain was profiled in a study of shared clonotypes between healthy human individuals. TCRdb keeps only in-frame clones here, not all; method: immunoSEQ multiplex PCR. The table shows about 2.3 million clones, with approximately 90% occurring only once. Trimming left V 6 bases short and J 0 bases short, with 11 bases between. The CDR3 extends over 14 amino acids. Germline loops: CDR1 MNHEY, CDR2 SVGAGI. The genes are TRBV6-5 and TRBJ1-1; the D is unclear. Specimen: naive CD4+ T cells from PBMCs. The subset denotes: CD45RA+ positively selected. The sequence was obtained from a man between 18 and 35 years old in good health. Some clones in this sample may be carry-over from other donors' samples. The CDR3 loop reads CASRKLEVNTEAFF. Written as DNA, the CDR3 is TGTGCCAGCAGGAAACTAGAGGTGAACACTGAAGCTTTCTTT.